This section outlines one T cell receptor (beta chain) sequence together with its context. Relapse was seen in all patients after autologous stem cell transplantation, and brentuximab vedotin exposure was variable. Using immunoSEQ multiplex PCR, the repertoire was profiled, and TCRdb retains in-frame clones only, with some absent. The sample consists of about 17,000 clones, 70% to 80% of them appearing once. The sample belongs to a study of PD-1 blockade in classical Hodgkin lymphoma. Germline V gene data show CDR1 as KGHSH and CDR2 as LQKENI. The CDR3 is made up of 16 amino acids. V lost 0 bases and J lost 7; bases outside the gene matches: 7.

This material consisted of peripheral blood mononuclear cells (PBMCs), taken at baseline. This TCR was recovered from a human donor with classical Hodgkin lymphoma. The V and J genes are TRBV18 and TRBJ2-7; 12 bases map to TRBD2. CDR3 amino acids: CASSPPGLAGGPEQYF. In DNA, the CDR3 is TGTGCCAGCTCACCACCGGGGCTAGCGGGAGGGCCAGAGCAGTACTTC.